This section outlines one TCR beta chain sequence together with its context. Germline values: CDR1 SGDLS, CDR2 YYNGEE. Between the trimmed V and J ends, which lost 0 bases and 4 bases, there was a span of 8 bases. This CDR3 is built from 14 residues. The data originate from a study of T cell responses to AZD1222 COVID-19 vaccine. Method: immunoSEQ multiplex PCR; TCRdb's copy keeps in-frame clones and lacks some. In the table there are fewer than 200,000 clones, 70% to 90% of which are singletons. This sequence joins TRBV9 and TRBJ1-3; D unresolved. Sequences were derived from peripheral blood, sampled on day 0 of AZD1222 vaccination. The clonotype was recovered from an adult in good health. The CDR3 protein is CASSVAGIGNTIYF. The CDR3 DNA reads as TGTGCCAGCAGCGTAGCTGGGATAGGAAACACCATATATTTT.